This entry describes one T cell receptor (beta chain). Its antigen specificity is not known. Per-base quality was not reported, and no clone a single base away is much larger than it. The library was prepared using 5' RACE. The sequencer listed for this sample is Illumina HiSeq 2500. A second about 6 to 11 cycle PCR used a sample-barcoded 5' primer and a J-beta primer mix. Each TCR beta cDNA molecule received a unique molecular identifier from a template-switch 5' adaptor carrying 12 random nucleotides. Each sample yielded at least 2.5 million CDR3-containing paired-end reads. First-strand cDNA was synthesized from all RNA with the Mint cDNA synthesis kit, primed by a TRBC-specific oligonucleotide. Following uracil-DNA glycosylase treatment, a first 18-cycle PCR with universal primers M1SS and BC2_uni_R was performed on all cDNA. On the study's bioinformatics: For normalization, 1 million high-quality reads, each with a distinct molecular identifier, were randomly selected from each sample. Reads sharing molecular identifiers were discarded rather than binned into consensus sequences. MiTCR, run with a Q25 quality threshold and the strictest error-elimination algorithm, handled CDR3 identification, clonotype clustering and error correction. Lower-bound total TCR beta diversity was estimated with a nonparametric unseen species model using Euler transformation. TCRdb reanalyzed the raw reads on its own, using fastp at Q25 for trimming and MiXCR for clone calling, and kept in-frame beta chains. Entries are consolidated by CDR3 protein sequence, retaining the most common genes and DNA. These V and J calls rely on TCRdb rather than the paper's analysis. The sample table records 980,000 or so distinct CDR3 sequences; under 50% of these occur just once. About an eighth of the sample lies in the top ten.

The CDR3 goes from the cysteine to the phenylalanine over 11 residues. Only CDR3 DNA remains: 33 bases, in frame from the first base. At the junction V is shortened by 10 bases and J by 5 bases, with 9 bases in between. The germline V gene (reference sequence) specifies LNHDA as CDR1 and SQIVND as CDR2. The data were taken from a study of blood T cells in healthy people across ages (dated by TCRdb to 2013 to 2016). Turning to the overall study: Template switching captured roughly one uniquely barcoded TCR beta cDNA molecule per two T cells in model experiments. The donors were divided into four age groups: young (average approximately 15 years), middle-aged (roughly 40), aged (roughly 60) and long-lived (nearly 85). The study analyzed two additional independent replicas of 1 million unique cDNA reads from the same blood draw for two donors, one aged 18 to 30 and one aged 80 or older. Age-related changes in TCR beta repertoire diversity were measured in the study by deep sequencing normalized with unique cDNA molecular identifiers. To avoid experimental bias, donors of different ages were distributed randomly across sequencing lanes. The full study reports these points: Estimates of total diversity from one million sequenced T cells were regarded as lower bounds and underestimates. Observed TCR beta diversity per million T cells fell roughly linearly with age, and a significant reduction was already apparent by age roughly 40. Since profiling was done on bulk unsorted PBMCs, naive and antigen-experienced compartments could not be conclusively compared. A strong correlation was found between observed TCR beta diversity and the percentage of naive T cells measured by flow cytometry. The CMV infection status of donors was not known, potentially confounding age-related changes in expanded clonotypes. Compared with the aged group, the long-lived group had more naive CD4+ T cells, fewer expanded clones and increased TCR diversity, a pattern suggesting age selection.

The 39 donors, aged roughly 6 to 95 years, were systemically healthy Caucasian individuals from Russia. Around 9.7 milliliters of peripheral blood were collected from each donor into EDTA-treated Vacutainer tubes. PBMCs were isolated by Ficoll-Paque density-gradient centrifugation, with at least 6 million obtained per sample. Total RNA, at least 6 micrograms per sample, was extracted from PBMCs with Trizol reagent. The percentages of naive CD45RAhigh/CD27high T cells were determined by flow cytometry on a PBMC aliquot from every donor. This receptor chain uses TRBV19 and TRBJ1-5, with no confidently assigned D gene. The sample was blood. The receptor was isolated from a man aged 25 to 40 in good health. The base sequence is TGTGCCAACGGGGAAGATCAGCCCCAGCATTTT. This sequence encodes CANGEDQPQHF.